The subject of this entry is one TCR beta chain. What it binds is not known. This sample is part of a study of T cell responses to AZD1222 COVID-19 vaccine. Clones were read by immunoSEQ multiplex PCR, and TCRdb kept only the in-frame ones, dropping some. The profile shows roughly 80,000 clones, 88% of them singletons. Germline V gene data show CDR1 as MNHEY and CDR2 as SVGAGI. This CDR3 is 14 amino acids long. Trimming cost V 7 bases and J 5 bases; bases outside gene matches: 7. The study, taken as a whole, reports: Repertoires were sampled only after the peak T cell response. Donors in the cohort were predominantly white British and more often female, and clonal diversity was possibly underestimated.

The V and J genes are TRBV6-5 and TRBJ2-2; 7 positions agree with TRBD2. This sample comprised peripheral blood, obtained on day 0 of MenACWY control vaccination. The receptor was isolated from an adult in good health. This chain's CDR3 is CASTNQGGTGELFF. Here the CDR3 DNA reads TGTGCCAGCACCAATCAGGGAGGGACCGGGGAGCTGTTTTTT.